The table lists the clone carrying this T cell receptor beta chain with a count of one. Authors' analysis steps: Researchers report that nucleated cell counts were estimated from reference gene primer amplification. The method was immunoSEQ multiplex PCR; TCRdb's version includes in-frame clones alone and lacks a portion of them. V, J and clone size are taken as reported in that table, and D and trimming were inferred from the DNA itself. The sample has 150,000 or so clones; about 73% are singletons. The entry originates in a study of blood T cell repertoires in COVID-19. Study as a whole: Samples taken during acute and convalescent COVID-19 were collected in the United States, Italy and Spain.

The germline V and J ends were trimmed by 6 bases and 7 bases, with 22 bases remaining between them. In germline, CDR1 is MNHEY, CDR2 SMNVEV (reference sequence). The CDR3 contains 16 residues. The sequence came from a man older than 75 with acute or convalescent COVID-19. The rearrangement links TRBV27 to TRBJ2-1; D might be TRBD1 (6 bases). The specimen sequenced was peripheral blood. CDR3 DNA: TGTGCCAGCAGCCCCCTCCAGGGTGGGACATGGAATGAGCAGTTCTTC. It yields the protein CASSPLQGGTWNEQFF.